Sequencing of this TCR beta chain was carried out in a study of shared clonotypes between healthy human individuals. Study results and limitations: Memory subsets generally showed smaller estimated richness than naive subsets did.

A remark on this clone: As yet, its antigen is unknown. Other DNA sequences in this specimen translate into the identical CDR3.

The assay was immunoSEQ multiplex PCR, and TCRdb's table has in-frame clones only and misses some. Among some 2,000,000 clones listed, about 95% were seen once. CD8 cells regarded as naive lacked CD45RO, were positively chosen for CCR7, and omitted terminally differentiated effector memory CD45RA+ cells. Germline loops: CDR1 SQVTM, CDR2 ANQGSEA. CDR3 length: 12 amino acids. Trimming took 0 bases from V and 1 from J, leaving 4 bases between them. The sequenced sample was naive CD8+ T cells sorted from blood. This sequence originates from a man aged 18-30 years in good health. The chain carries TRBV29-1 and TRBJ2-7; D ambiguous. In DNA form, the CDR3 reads TGCAGCGTTGAAGACATTTCCTACGAGCAGTACTTC. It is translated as CSVEDISYEQYF.